This TCR beta chain appears in the sequencing data of a study of T cells after posttransplantation cyclophosphamide. Concerning this clone itself: Its antigen is not known.

J gave up 1 base and V 2 bases, and 2 bases lay outside the gene matches. CDR1 is SGHRS, CDR2 YFSETQ, per germline. The CDR3 has 15 residues. General study results and limits: Later post-transplant blood repertoires were often dominated by donor CD8+ memory clones. Recipient CMV seropositivity and CMV reactivation strongly tracked TRB clonality.

The data were produced by immunoSEQ multiplex PCR, yet TCRdb's version contains in-frame clones alone and is incomplete. This sample carries approximately 32,000 clones, around nine tenths of them seen once, and the ten largest clones take 14% to 15%. The rearrangement links TRBV5-1 to TRBJ2-2; 7 bases align to TRBD1. This clonotype was obtained from a woman in her forties with a blood cancer, CMV-positive, and with a related stem cell donor. Specimen: PBMCs. CDR3 protein: CASSFRTGNTGELFF. Here the CDR3 DNA reads TGCGCCAGCAGCTTTCGGACAGGGAACACCGGGGAGCTGTTTTTT. The variable domain in full, completed from reference TRBV5-1 and TRBJ2-2, reads KAGVTQTPRYLIKTRGQQVTLSCSPISGHRSVSWYQQTPGQGLQFLFEYFSETQRNKGNFPGRFSGRQFSNSRSEMNVSTLELGDSALYLCASSFRTGNTGELFFGEGSRLTVL.